The 28 T cell receptor beta chains below were found in one sample sequenced in a study of blood T cell repertoires in COVID-19. TCRdb's table, derived via immunoSEQ multiplex PCR, lists solely in-frame clones and lacks some. The sample holds 100,000 to 150,000 clones; 85% are singletons and the top ten take 20% to 30%. Specimen: peripheral blood. Receptor source: a woman older than 75 with acute or convalescent COVID-19.

V gene TRBV7-8 combines with J gene TRBJ1-3; D gene unclear. This CDR3 is built from 13 residues. The V end was cut by 5 bases, the J end by 4 bases, with 9 bases between. From germline, CDR1 is SGHVS and CDR2 FQNEAQ. DNA of the CDR3: TGTGCCAGCAGCCAGCCCAGGGGAAACACCATATATTTT. Protein product: CASSQPRGNTIYF.

The V and J genes are TRBV10-3 and TRBJ2-1; D unresolved. The ends were cut back, 6 bases at V and 7 bases at J, with 22 bases in the middle. Germline V gene data show CDR1 as ENHRY and CDR2 as SYGVKD. This CDR3 region has 16 residues. CDR3 nucleotide sequence: TGTGCCATCAGCAGTGGAGCCCTAAATTCCGTTAATGAGCAGTTCTTC. Amino acids: CAISSGALNSVNEQFF.

The CDR3 nucleotides are TGTGCCAGCGTGGTAGGGGTAGGTTCACCCCTCCACTTT. The encoded protein is CASVVGVGSPLHF. The chain employs TRBV2 and TRBJ1-6, with D tentatively TRBD1 (5 bases). The germline V gene encodes CDR1 SNHLY and CDR2 FYNNEI. CDR3 length: 13 residues. Trimming took 8 bases from V and 9 from J, leaving 14 bases between them.

This chain joins TRBV7-2 and TRBJ2-5, with D hard to call. Trimming took 5 bases from V and 5 from J, leaving 15 bases between them. The CDR3 contains 14 residues. From germline, CDR1 is SGHTA and CDR2 FQGNSA. CDR3 in DNA: TGTGCCAGCAGCCCTCTGGCGGTGAGGGAGACCCAGTACTTC. The encoded protein is CASSPLAVRETQYF.

Turning to this clone: At one of its ends the junction is not consistent with the germline gene, which may arise from a read error. The same CDR3 can be traced to other DNA sequences in this sample. The chain joins TRBV19 to TRBJ1-6; D is undetermined. Germline V gives CDR1 LNHDA, CDR2 SQIVND (reference sequence). This CDR3 spans 17 amino acids. CDR3 loop: CASSIGRAGGTYSPLHF. The CDR3 DNA follows: TGTGCCAGTAGCATAGGTCGAGCAGGTGGAACGTATTCACCCCTCCACTTT. Drawing the rest from reference TRBV19 and TRBJ1-6, the complete variable domain is DGGITQSPKYLFRKEGQNVTLSCEQNLNHDAMYWYRQDPGQGLRLIYYSQIVNDFQKGDIAEGYSVSREKKESFPLTVTSAQKNPTAFYLCASSIGRAGGTYSPLHFGNGTRLTVT.

This clone was detected once. CDR3 in amino acids: CASGHTSSNEQFF. CDR3 in DNA: TGTGCCAGCGGACATACTAGCTCCAATGAGCAGTTCTTC. The chain employs TRBV18 and TRBJ2-1; maybe TRBD2 (6 bases). Looked up from germline, CDR1 is KGHSH and CDR2 is LQKENI. Trimming removed 8 bases from V and 6 bases from J, with 14 bases in between. The CDR3 covers 13 residues.

Written as DNA, the CDR3 is TGTGCCAGCAGCTCGGCGCCGGGAGGTACGCAGTATTTT. It translates to CASSSAPGGTQYF. This chain links TRBV5-4 with TRBJ2-3; 7 nucleotides align to TRBD2. V was clipped by 3 bases and J by 8 bases; unmatched bases: 6. Germline values: CDR1 SGHNT, CDR2 YYREEE (reference sequence). CDR3 length: 13 amino acids.

This chain links TRBV11-2 with TRBJ2-7, with 9 bases that match TRBD1. CDR1 SGHAT and CDR2 FQNNGV come from the germline V gene. With 6 bases clipped from V and 3 bases from J, the junction kept 12 bases outside the gene matches. The CDR3 contains 16 residues. As DNA, the CDR3 is TGTGCCAGCAGATCGAAACCGGGACAGGGACTCTACGAGCAGTACTTC. It encodes CASRSKPGQGLYEQYF.

The V gene is TRBV2, the J gene TRBJ1-3; tentative D call: TRBD1 (6 bases). V was trimmed by 5 bases and J by 0 bases, leaving 17 bases between them. Germline V gives CDR1 SNHLY, CDR2 FYNNEI. The CDR3 is 17 residues long. CDR3 DNA: TGTGCCAGCAGTAAGGGGGTAGGACTGAGCTCTGGAAACACCATATATTTT. Protein: CASSKGVGLSSGNTIYF.

V and J are TRBV5-4 and TRBJ1-6; TRBD1 matches at 7 bases. The germline V gene encodes CDR1 SGHNT and CDR2 YYREEE (reference sequence). J lost 14 bases, V lost 3 bases, and 14 bases had no gene match. This CDR3 is 15 amino acids long. CDR3 sequence reads: CASSSGGDSTATLHF. CDR3 sequence (DNA): TGTGCCAGCAGCTCCGGAGGGGACAGTACGGCGACCCTCCACTTT.

V gene TRBV3-1 (or the pseudogene TRBV3-2) combines with J gene TRBJ2-2; 8 nucleotides line up with TRBD1. Germline-derived CDR1 and CDR2 are LGHDT and YNNKEL (reference sequence). The CDR3 is 15 residues long. Germline trimming cut 4 bases from V and 4 bases from J; bases unmatched to any gene: 5. Written as DNA, the CDR3 is TGTGCCAGCAGCCCTGGACAGGGCCCCACCGGGGAGCTGTTTTTT. It specifies CASSPGQGPTGELFF.

Of note for this clone: This specimen includes other DNA sequences encoding the same CDR3. The V gene is TRBV12-3 or TRBV12-4, the J gene TRBJ1-1, with a possible D match to TRBD1 (6 bases). V was pared by 1 base and J by 3 bases, with 6 bases between. The CDR3 totals 13 residues. The CDR3 coding sequence is TGTGCCAGCAGTTTAGAGGGGGACACTGAAGCTTTCTTT. This sequence encodes CASSLEGDTEAFF.

This clone was counted only a few times. J is TRBJ1-2 and V is TRBV14, with 8 bases fitting TRBD1. The ends lost 4 bases at V and 0 bases at J; junction bases unmatched: 13. CDR1 and CDR2 from the germline V gene are SGHDN and FVKESK. This CDR3 has 18 amino acids. The CDR3 nucleotides are TGTGCCAGCAGCCCACGGACAGGGTGGAACCTTCCTAACTATGGCTACACCTTC. It encodes CASSPRTGWNLPNYGYTF.

This rearrangement joins TRBV9 to TRBJ2-3; perhaps TRBD2 as D (5 bases). The ends were cut back, 2 bases at V and 3 bases at J, with 13 bases in the middle. The CDR3 totals 15 residues. CDR1 and CDR2 from the germline V gene are SGDLS and YYNGEE. In DNA form, the CDR3 reads TGTGCCAGCAGCGTTGGGAGCCAAGGGACAGATACGCAGTATTTT. Translating gives CASSVGSQGTDTQYF.

The chain couples TRBV7-3 to TRBJ2-2; D not certain. Germline V lookup: CDR1 SGHTA, CDR2 FQGTGA. This CDR3 region has 13 residues. V was shortened by 5 bases and J by 7 bases, with 11 bases between the two germline ends. CDR3 sequence: CASSPTRYGELFF. The CDR3 nucleotides read TGTGCCAGCAGCCCGACACGATACGGGGAGCTGTTTTTT.

Remarks on this clone: This specimen includes other DNA sequences encoding the same CDR3. This chain uses TRBV12-3 or TRBV12-4 with TRBJ1-3; D uncertain. V lost 0 bases, J lost 4 bases, and 4 bases lay in between. The CDR3 is 13 residues long. CDR3 loop: CASSLASGNTIYF. CDR3 coding DNA: TGTGCCAGCAGTTTAGCGAGCGGAAACACCATATATTTT.

The chain has TRBV4-1 and TRBJ1-1; a possible D gene is TRBD1 (5 bases). V lost 4 bases to trimming and J lost 1 base, with 13 bases between them. CDR3 length: 15 amino acids. Germline V gene lookup returns CDR1 MGHRA and CDR2 YSYEKL. The CDR3 sequence is CASSPSRVGNTEAFF. DNA of the CDR3: TGCGCCAGCAGCCCCTCCAGGGTAGGGAACACTGAAGCTTTCTTT.

The chain has TRBV5-4 and TRBJ1-1; D unresolved. CDR3 size: 16 residues. Germline lookup yields CDR1 SGHNT and CDR2 YYREEE (reference sequence). The V end lost 4 bases, the J end lost 6 bases, and 22 bases lay between the germline ends. The CDR3 nucleotides read TGTGCCAGCAGCCCGCCGGACTCCGGAGGTATGGCTGAAGCTTTCTTT. Amino acid sequence: CASSPPDSGGMAEAFF.

As for this clone: The junction shows a germline mismatch at one end, possibly a read error. The rearrangement joins TRBV10-1 to TRBJ2-7, with 8 bases aligning to TRBD1. In germline, CDR1 is WNHNN, CDR2 SYGVQD (reference sequence). The CDR3 loop spans 14 amino acids. The CDR3 coding sequence is TGCGCCAGCAATAAGACAGGGGTGGCGTACGGGCAGTACTTC. It is translated as CASNKTGVAYGQYF.

This chain's CDR3 is CASSPSKGSYGYTF. For the CDR3, the DNA is TGTGCCAGCTCACCCTCAAAAGGGAGCTATGGCTACACCTTC. V and J are TRBV18 and TRBJ1-2, with D uncertain. Between the trimmed V and J ends, which lost 3 bases and 4 bases, there was a span of 12 bases. The CDR3 spans 14 residues. Germline loops: CDR1 KGHSH, CDR2 LQKENI.

The chain couples TRBV27 to TRBJ1-2; weak D call: TRBD1 (6 bases). V lost 5 bases and J lost 6, with 13 bases in between. This CDR3 is 13 amino acids long. Per germline, CDR1 MNHEY and CDR2 SMNVEV (reference sequence). The CDR3 spells CASSLQQGNGYTF. CDR3 sequence (DNA): TGTGCCAGCAGTCTACAACAGGGTAATGGCTACACCTTC.

The count of this clone is one. The chain has TRBV15 and TRBJ1-3; D is unclear. Germline CDR1 LNHNV, CDR2 YYDKDF (reference sequence). The V end was cut by 1 base, the J end by 0 bases, with 7 bases between. The CDR3 spans 15 residues. The DNA of the CDR3 is TGTGCCACCAGCAGAGTCGTCTCCTCTGGAAACACCATATATTTT. Translating it yields CATSRVVSSGNTIYF.

Here the CDR3 reads CASSLAREEGYTF. In DNA form, the CDR3 reads TGCGCCAGCAGCTTGGCCAGGGAAGAGGGCTACACCTTC. The chain uses TRBV5-1 and TRBJ1-2; possible D gene TRBD1, 5 bases. Trimming pared 0 bases from V and 8 bases from J, leaving 11 bases between. This CDR3 is 13 amino acids long. The germline V gene encodes CDR1 SGHRS and CDR2 YFSETQ.

V usage is TRBV28 and J usage is TRBJ2-2; 9 bases fit TRBD1. CDR3 length: 15 amino acids. V was clipped by 3 bases and J by 6 bases; unmatched bases: 5. In germline, CDR1 is MDHEN, CDR2 SYDVKM. The CDR3 loop reads CASSFDRGGAGELFF. CDR3 in DNA: TGTGCCAGCAGTTTTGACAGGGGGGGGGCCGGGGAGCTGTTTTTT. The whole variable domain, remainder taken from reference TRBV28 and TRBJ2-2, is DVKVTQSSRYLVKRTGEKVFLECVQDMDHENMFWYRQDPGLGLRLIYFSYDVKMKEKGDIPEGYSVSREKKERFSLILESASTNQTSMYLCASSFDRGGAGELFFGEGSRLTVL.

The rearrangement links TRBV5-1 to TRBJ1-4; D not certain. CDR1 and CDR2 (germline): SGHRS, YFSETQ. The ends were cut back, 0 bases at V and 0 bases at J, with 18 bases in the middle. This CDR3 contains 19 residues. CDR3 amino acids: CASSLGSTGTLATNEKLFF. CDR3 nucleotides: TGCGCCAGCAGCTTGGGCTCAACGGGTACCCTTGCAACTAATGAAAAACTGTTTTTT.

V is TRBV3-1 (or the pseudogene TRBV3-2) and J is TRBJ1-2; TRBD1 aligns across 7 bases. Trimming cost V 8 bases and J 3 bases; bases outside gene matches: 9. Germline CDR1 LGHDT, CDR2 YNNKEL (reference sequence). The CDR3 totals 14 residues. The CDR3 DNA is TGTGCCAGCTCCGAACAGGGGACCTACTATGGCTACACCTTC. Translation gives CASSEQGTYYGYTF.

Note on this clone: The sample has other DNA sequences that encode this CDR3 too. This chain joins TRBV5-1 and TRBJ2-5; D gene uncertain. CDR1 and CDR2 from the germline V gene are SGHRS and YFSETQ. The germline V and J ends were trimmed by 0 bases and 2 bases, with 5 bases remaining between them. This CDR3 has 13 residues. CDR3 sequence reads: CASSLAVQETQYF. Written as DNA, the CDR3 is TGCGCCAGCAGCTTGGCAGTACAAGAGACCCAGTACTTC.

The chain combines TRBV4-1 with TRBJ1-4, with D perhaps matching TRBD1 (5 bases). Germline CDR1 and CDR2: MGHRA and YSYEKL. The CDR3 runs 19 residues. The ends were cut back, 0 bases at V and 0 bases at J, with 17 bases in the middle. In DNA form, the CDR3 reads TGCGCCAGCAGCCAAGATTCTCCAGGGCCTCTCGCAACTAATGAAAAACTGTTTTTT. It is translated as CASSQDSPGPLATNEKLFF.